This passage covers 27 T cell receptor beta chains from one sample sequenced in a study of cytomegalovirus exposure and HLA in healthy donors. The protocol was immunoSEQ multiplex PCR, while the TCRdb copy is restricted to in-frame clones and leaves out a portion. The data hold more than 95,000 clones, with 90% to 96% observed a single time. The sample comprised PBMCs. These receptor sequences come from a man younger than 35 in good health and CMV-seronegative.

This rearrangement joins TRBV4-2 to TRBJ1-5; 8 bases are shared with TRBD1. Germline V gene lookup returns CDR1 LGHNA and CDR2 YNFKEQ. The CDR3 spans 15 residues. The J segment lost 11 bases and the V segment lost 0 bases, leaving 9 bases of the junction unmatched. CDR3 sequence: CASSQDRDRTRSQHF. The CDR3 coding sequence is TGTGCCAGCAGCCAAGATCGGGACAGGACGAGGTCCCAGCATTTT.

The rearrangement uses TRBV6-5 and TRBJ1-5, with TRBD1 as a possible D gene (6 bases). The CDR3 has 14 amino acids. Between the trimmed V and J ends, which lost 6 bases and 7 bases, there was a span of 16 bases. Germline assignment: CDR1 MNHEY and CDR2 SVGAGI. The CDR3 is CASRRTGRDQPQHF. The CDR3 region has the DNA TGTGCCAGCAGGCGTACAGGGAGAGACCAGCCCCAGCATTTT.

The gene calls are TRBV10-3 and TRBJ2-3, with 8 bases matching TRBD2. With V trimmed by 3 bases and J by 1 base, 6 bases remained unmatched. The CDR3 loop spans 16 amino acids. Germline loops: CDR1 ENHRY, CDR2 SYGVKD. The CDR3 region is CAISEAGEAGTDTQYF. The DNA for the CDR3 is TGTGCCATCAGTGAAGCGGGAGAGGCGGGCACAGATACGCAGTATTTT.

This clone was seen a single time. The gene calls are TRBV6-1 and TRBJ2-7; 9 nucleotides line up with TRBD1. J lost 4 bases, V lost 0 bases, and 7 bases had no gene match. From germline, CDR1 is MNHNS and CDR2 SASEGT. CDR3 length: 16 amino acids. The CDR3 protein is CASSEAPGTGLYEQYF. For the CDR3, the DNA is TGTGCCAGCAGTGAAGCCCCCGGGACAGGGCTTTACGAGCAGTACTTC.

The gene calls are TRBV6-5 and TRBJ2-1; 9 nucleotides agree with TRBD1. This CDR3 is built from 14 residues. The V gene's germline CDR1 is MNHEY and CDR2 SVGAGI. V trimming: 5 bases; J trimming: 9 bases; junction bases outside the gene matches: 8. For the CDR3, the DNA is TGTGCCAGCAGTCCCACAGGGGGCGAGGTTGAGCAGTTCTTC. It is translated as CASSPTGGEVEQFF.

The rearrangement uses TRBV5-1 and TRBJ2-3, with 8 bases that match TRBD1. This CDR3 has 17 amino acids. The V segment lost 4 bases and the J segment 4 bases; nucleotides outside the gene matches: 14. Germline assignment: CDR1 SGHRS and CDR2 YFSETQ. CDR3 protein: CASSHQSGGGGADTQYF. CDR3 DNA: TGCGCCAGCAGCCATCAGTCAGGGGGCGGCGGGGCAGATACGCAGTATTTT.

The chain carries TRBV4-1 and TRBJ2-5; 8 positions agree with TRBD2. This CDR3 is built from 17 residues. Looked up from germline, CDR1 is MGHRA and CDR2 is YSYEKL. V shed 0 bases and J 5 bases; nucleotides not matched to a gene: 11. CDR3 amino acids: CASSQDGLAGVRETQYF. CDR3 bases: TGCGCCAGCAGCCAAGATGGCCTAGCGGGTGTCCGGGAGACCCAGTACTTC.

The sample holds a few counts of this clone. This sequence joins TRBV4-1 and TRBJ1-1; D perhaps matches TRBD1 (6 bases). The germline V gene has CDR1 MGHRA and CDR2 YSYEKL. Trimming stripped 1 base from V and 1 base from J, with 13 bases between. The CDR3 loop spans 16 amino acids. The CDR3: CASSQGGGRRNTEAFF. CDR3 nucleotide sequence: TGCGCCAGCAGCCAAGGGGGGGGCCGGAGGAACACTGAAGCTTTCTTT.

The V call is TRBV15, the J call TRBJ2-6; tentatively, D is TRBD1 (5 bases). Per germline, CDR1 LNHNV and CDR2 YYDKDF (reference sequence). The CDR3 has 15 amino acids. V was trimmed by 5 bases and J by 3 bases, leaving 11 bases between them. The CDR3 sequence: CATSLGAYGANVLTF. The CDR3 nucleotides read TGTGCCACCAGCTTAGGGGCGTATGGGGCCAACGTCCTGACTTTC.

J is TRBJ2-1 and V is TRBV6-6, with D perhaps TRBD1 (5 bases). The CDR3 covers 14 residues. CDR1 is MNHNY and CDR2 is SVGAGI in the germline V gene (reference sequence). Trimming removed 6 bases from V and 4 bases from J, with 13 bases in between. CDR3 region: CASSSSDIYNEQFF. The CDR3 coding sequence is TGTGCCAGCAGCTCTTCGGACATTTACAATGAGCAGTTCTTC.

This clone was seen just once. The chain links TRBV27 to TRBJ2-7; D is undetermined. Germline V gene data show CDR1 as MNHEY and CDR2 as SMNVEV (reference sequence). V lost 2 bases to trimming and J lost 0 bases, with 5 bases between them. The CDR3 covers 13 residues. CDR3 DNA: TGTGCCAGCAGTTTACTTAGCTCCTACGAGCAGTACTTC. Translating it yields CASSLLSSYEQYF.

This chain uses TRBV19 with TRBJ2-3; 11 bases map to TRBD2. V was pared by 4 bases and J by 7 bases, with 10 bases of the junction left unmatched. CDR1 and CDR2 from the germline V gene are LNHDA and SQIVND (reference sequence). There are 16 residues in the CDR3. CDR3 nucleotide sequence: TGTGCCAGTAGTACGGGGACTAGCGGACACAGCAATACGCAGTATTTT. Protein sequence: CASSTGTSGHSNTQYF.

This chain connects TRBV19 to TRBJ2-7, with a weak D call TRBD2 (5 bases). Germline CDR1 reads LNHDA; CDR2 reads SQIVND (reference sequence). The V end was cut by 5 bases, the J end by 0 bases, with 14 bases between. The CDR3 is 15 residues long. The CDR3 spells CASSALRGSSYEQYF. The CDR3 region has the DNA TGTGCCAGTAGTGCCTTAAGAGGGAGCTCCTACGAGCAGTACTTC.

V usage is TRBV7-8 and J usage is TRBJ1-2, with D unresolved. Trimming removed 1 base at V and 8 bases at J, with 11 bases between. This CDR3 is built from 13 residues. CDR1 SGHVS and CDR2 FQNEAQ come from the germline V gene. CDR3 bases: TGTGCCAGCAGCTTAGTGGAGGCGGGAGGCTACACCTTC. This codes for CASSLVEAGGYTF.

Here the CDR3 reads CASSLDPGTDGYTF. The CDR3 DNA reads TGTGCCAGCAGCTTAGACCCCGGGACAGATGGCTACACCTTC. The V gene is TRBV7-9, the J gene TRBJ1-2; 7 bases agree with TRBD1. This CDR3 has 14 amino acids. The germline CDR1 and CDR2 sequences are SEHNR and FQNEAQ (reference sequence). V was pared by 1 base and J by 6 bases, with 5 bases of the junction left unmatched.

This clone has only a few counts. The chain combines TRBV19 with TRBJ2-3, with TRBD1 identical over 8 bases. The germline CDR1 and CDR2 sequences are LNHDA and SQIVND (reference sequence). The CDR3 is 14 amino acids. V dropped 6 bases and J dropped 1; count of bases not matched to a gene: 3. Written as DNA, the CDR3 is TGTGCCAGTAGGATGACAGGGGGCACAGATACGCAGTATTTT. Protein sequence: CASRMTGGTDTQYF.

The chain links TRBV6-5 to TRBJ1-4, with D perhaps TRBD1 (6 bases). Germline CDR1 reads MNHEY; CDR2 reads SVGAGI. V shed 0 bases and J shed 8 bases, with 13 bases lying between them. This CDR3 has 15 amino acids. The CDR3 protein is CASSYSGRGGEKLFF. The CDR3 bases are TGTGCCAGCAGTTACTCAGGCAGGGGCGGAGAAAAACTGTTTTTT.

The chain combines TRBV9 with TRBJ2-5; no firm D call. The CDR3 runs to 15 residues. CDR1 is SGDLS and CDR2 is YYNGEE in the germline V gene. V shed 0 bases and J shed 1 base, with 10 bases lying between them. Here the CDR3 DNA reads TGTGCCAGCAGCGTAGACCTGGGCCCCCAAGAGACCCAGTACTTC. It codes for CASSVDLGPQETQYF.

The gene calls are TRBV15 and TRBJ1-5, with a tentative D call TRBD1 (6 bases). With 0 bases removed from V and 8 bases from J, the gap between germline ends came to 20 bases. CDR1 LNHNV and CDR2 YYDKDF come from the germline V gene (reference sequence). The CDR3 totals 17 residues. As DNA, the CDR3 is TGTGCCACCAGCAGAGATAGGACCCTGGGGGGGGCGAAGCCCCAGCATTTT. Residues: CATSRDRTLGGAKPQHF.

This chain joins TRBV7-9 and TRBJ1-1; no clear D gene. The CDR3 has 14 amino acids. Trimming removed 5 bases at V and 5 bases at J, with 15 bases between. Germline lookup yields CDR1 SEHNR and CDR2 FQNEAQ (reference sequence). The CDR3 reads CASSTFGEMTEAFF. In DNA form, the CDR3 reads TGTGCCAGCAGCACGTTCGGGGAAATGACTGAAGCTTTCTTT.

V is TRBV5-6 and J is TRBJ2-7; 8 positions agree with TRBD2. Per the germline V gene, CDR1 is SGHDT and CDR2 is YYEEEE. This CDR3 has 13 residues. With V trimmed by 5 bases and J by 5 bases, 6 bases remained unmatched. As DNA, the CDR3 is TGTGCCAGCAGTCCCGGGAGGGGAGACGAGCAGTACTTC. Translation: CASSPGRGDEQYF.

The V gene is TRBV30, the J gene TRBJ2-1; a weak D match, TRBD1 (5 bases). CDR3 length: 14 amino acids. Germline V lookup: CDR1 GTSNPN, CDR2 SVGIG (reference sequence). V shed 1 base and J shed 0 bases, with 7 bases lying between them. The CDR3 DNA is TGTGCCTGGAGTGAGGGGATCTCCTACAATGAGCAGTTCTTC. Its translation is CAWSEGISYNEQFF.

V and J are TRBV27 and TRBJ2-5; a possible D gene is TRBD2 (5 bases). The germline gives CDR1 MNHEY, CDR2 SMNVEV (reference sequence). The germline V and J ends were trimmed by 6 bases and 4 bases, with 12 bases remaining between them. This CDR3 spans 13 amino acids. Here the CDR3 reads CASRRTLRETQYF. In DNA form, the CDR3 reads TGTGCCAGCAGGAGGACTCTTAGAGAGACCCAGTACTTC.

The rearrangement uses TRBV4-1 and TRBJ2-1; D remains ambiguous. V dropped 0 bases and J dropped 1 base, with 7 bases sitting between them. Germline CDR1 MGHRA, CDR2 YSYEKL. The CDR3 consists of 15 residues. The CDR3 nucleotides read TGCGCCAGCAGCCAAGAACCTAGTTCCTACAATGAGCAGTTCTTC. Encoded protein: CASSQEPSSYNEQFF.

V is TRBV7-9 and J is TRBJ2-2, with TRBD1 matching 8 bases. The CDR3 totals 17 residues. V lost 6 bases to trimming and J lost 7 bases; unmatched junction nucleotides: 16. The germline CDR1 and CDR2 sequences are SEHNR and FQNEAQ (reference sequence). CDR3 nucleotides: TGTGCCAGCAGTCAAAGTCGCTCTCAGGGGGCCGGCGGGGAGCTGTTTTTT. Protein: CASSQSRSQGAGGELFF.

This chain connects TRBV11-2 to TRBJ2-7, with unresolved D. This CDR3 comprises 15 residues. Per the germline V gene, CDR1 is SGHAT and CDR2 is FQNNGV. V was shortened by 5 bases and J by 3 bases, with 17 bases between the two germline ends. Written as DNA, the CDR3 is TGTGCCAGCAGCGCTGGTTTTCTGAGGCTCTACGAGCAGTACTTC. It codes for CASSAGFLRLYEQYF. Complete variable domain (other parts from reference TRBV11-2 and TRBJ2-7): EAGVAQSPRYKIIEKRQSVAFWCNPISGHATLYWYQQILGQGPKLLIQFQNNGVVDDSQLPKDRFSAERLKGVDSTLKIQPAKLEDSAVYLCASSAGFLRLYEQYFGPGTRLTVT.

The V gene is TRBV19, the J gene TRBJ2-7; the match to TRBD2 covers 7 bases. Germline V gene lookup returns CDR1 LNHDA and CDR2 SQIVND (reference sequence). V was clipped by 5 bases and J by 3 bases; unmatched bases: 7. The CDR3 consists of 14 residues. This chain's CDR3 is CASSPVGGDYEQYF. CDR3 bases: TGTGCCAGTAGTCCCGTGGGGGGGGACTACGAGCAGTACTTC.